This record looks at one TCR beta chain sequence and its context. The sample originates from a study of technical replicates of blood from several donors. The method was immunoSEQ multiplex PCR; TCRdb's version includes in-frame clones alone and lacks a portion of them. Of about 84,000 clones listed, about 97% are singletons. With 2 bases clipped from V and 7 bases from J, the junction kept 3 bases outside the gene matches. Germline V CDR1 and CDR2: MNHEY, SVGAGI. CDR3 length: 15 residues. The source material was T cells isolated from PBMCs. This receptor was identified in a human donor in good health. The J gene is TRBJ2-1, the V gene TRBV6-5; 12 bases line up with TRBD2. This chain's CDR3 is CASSYAGLAGNEQFF. CDR3 nucleotide sequence: TGTGCCAGCAGTTACGCAGGACTAGCGGGGAATGAGCAGTTCTTC.